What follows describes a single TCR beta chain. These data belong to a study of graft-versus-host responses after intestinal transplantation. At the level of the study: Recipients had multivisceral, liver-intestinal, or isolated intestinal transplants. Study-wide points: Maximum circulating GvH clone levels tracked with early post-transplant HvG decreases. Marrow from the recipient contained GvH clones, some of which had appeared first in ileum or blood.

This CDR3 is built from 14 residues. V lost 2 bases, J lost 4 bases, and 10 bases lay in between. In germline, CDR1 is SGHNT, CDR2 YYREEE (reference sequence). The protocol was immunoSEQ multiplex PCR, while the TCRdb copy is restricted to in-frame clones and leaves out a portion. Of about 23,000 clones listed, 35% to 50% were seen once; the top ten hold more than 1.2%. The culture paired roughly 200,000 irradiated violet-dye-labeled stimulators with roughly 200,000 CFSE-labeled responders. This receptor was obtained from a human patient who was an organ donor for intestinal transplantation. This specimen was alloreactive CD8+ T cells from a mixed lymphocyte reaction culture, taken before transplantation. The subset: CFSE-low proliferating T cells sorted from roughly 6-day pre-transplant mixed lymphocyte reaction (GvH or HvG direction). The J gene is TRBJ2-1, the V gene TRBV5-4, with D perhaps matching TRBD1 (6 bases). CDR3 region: CASSLSTGYNEQFF. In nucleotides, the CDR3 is TGTGCCAGCAGCTTATCCACAGGGTACAATGAGCAGTTCTTC.